A single T cell receptor beta chain is shown here with its context. Both 60 Vbeta primers and 13 Jbeta primers went into the PCR. Here immunoSEQ multiplex PCR was the method, and the copy in TCRdb shows in-frame clones only, minus some. Counted here are roughly 110,000 clones, 75% to 85% occurring once; the ten biggest clones make up more than 1.5%. The data were taken from a study of cytomegalovirus exposure and HLA in healthy donors. Unrecorded immune exposure was likely among donors, who were nominally healthy when sampled. The germline V gene encodes CDR1 SGHKS and CDR2 YYEKEE (reference sequence). Trimming pared 4 bases from V and 9 bases from J, leaving 20 bases between. This CDR3 spans 15 amino acids.

The V and J genes are TRBV5-5 and TRBJ1-5, with D maybe TRBD1 (6 bases). This TCR was recovered from a man aged 45 to 65 in good health and CMV-seronegative. Sequencing was performed on PBMCs. The CDR3 DNA is TGTGCCAGCAGCCCTGAGGGGGTCGGCCTTCCGCCCCAGCATTTT. Residues: CASSPEGVGLPPQHF.